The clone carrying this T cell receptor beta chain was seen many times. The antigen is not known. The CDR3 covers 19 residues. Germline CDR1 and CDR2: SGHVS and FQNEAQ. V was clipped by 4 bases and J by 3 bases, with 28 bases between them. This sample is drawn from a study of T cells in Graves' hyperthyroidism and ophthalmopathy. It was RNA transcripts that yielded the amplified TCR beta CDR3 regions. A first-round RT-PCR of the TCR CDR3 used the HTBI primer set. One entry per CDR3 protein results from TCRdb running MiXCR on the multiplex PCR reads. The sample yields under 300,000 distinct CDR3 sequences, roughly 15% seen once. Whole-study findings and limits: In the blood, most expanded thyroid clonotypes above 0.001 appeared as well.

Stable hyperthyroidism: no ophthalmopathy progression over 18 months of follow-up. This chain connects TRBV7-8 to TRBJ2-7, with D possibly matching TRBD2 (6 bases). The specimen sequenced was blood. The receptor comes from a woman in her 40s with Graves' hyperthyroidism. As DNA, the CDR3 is TGTGCCAGCAGCTCCCCCTCCCAGGAATTGGAGGGATGGTACTACGAGCAGTACTTC. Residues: CASSSPSQELEGWYYEQYF.